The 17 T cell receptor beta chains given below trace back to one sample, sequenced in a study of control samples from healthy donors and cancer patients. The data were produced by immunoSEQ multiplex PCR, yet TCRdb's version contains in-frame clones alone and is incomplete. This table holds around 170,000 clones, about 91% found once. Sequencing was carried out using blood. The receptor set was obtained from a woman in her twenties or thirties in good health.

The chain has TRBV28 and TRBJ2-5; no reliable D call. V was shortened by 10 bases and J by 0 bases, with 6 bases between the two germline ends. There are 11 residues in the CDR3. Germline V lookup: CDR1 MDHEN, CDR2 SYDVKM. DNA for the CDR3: TGTGCCACCGAGTACCAAGAGACCCAGTACTTC. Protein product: CATEYQETQYF. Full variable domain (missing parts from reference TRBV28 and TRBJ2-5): DVKVTQSSRYLVKRTGEKVFLECVQDMDHENMFWYRQDPGLGLRLIYFSYDVKMKEKGDIPEGYSVSREKKERFSLILESASTNQTSMYLCATEYQETQYFGPGTRLLVL.

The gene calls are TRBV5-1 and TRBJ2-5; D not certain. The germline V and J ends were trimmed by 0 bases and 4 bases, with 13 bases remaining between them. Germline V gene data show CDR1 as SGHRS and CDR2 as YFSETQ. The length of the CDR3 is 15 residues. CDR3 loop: CASSLGMRSGETQYF. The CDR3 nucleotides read TGCGCCAGCAGCTTGGGGATGCGTTCTGGAGAGACCCAGTACTTC.

The CDR3: CASSTRPGIGYGYTF. The DNA for the CDR3 is TGTGCCAGCAGCACACGGCCGGGGATCGGCTATGGCTACACCTTC. This sequence joins TRBV5-6 and TRBJ1-2; no reliable D call. Germline CDR1 SGHDT, CDR2 YYEEEE. The CDR3 covers 15 residues. The V end lost 4 bases, the J end lost 4 bases, and 17 bases lay between the germline ends.

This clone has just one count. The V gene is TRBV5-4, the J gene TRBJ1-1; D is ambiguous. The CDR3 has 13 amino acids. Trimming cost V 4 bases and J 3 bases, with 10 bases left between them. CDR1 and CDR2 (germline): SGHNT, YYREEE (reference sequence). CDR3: CASSVAQDTEAFF. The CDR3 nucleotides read TGTGCCAGCAGCGTAGCCCAGGACACTGAAGCTTTCTTT.

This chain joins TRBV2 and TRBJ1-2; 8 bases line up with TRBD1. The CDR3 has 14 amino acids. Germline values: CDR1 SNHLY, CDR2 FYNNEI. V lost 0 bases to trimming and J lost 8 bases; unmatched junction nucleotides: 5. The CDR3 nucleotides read TGTGCCAGCAGTGAAGCCCAGGGGGCGAGAGGCTACACCTTC. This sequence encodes CASSEAQGARGYTF.

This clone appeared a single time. The CDR3 loop reads CASSSGHYSTDTQYF. The CDR3 nucleotides read TGTGCCAGCAGCTCTGGACACTATAGCACAGATACGCAGTATTTT. The gene calls are TRBV13 and TRBJ2-3; D might be TRBD1 (5 bases). There are 15 residues in the CDR3. V was pared by 4 bases and J by 0 bases, with 11 bases between. The germline CDR1 and CDR2 sequences are PRHDT and FYEKMQ (reference sequence).

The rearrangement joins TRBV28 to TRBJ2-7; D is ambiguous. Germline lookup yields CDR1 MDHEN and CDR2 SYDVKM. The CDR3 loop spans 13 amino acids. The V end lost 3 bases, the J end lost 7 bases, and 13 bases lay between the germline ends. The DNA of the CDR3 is TGTGCCAGCAGTTTCCTGTCGCCTACGGAGCAGTACTTC. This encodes CASSFLSPTEQYF. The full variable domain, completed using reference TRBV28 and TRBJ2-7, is DVKVTQSSRYLVKRTGEKVFLECVQDMDHENMFWYRQDPGLGLRLIYFSYDVKMKEKGDIPEGYSVSREKKERFSLILESASTNQTSMYLCASSFLSPTEQYFGPGTRLTVT.

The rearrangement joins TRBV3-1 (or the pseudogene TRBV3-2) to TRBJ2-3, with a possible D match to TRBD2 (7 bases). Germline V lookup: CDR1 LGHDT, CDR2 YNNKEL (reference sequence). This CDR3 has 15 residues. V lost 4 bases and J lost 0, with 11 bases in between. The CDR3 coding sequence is TGTGCCAGCAGCCCGAGGGGGGGTAGCACAGATACGCAGTATTTT. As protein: CASSPRGGSTDTQYF.

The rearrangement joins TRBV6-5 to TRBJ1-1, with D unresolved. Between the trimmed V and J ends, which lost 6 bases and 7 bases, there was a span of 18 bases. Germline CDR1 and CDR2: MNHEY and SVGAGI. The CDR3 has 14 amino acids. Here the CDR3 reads CASSYTTKHREAFF. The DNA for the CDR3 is TGTGCCAGCAGCTACACCACCAAACATCGTGAAGCTTTCTTT.

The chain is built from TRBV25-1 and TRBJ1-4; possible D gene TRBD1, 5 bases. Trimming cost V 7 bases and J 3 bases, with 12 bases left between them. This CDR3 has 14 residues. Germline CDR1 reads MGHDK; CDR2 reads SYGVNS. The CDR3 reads CASTSQGANEKLFF. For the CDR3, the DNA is TGTGCCAGCACCTCCCAGGGCGCTAATGAAAAACTGTTTTTT.

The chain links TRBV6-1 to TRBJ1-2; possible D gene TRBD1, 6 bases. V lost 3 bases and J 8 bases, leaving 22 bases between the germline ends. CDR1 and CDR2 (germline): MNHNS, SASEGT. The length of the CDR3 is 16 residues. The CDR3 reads CASSDTPGHSPRGYTF. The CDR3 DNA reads TGTGCCAGCAGTGATACACCGGGACACAGCCCGAGGGGCTACACCTTC.

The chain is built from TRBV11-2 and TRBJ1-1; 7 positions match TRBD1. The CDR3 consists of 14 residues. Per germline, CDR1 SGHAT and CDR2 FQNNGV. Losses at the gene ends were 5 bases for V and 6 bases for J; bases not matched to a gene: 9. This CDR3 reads CASSATGERSEAFF. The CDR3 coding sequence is TGTGCCAGCAGCGCCACAGGGGAGAGATCTGAAGCTTTCTTT.

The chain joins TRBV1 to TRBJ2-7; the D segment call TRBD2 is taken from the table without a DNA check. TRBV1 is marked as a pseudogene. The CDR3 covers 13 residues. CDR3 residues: CTSSQDRGNEQYF. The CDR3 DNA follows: TGCACCAGCAGCCAAGATCGAGGGAACGAGCAGTACTTC.

CDR3 loop: CASSSGLNKNIQYF. The CDR3 DNA reads as TGTGCCAGCAGTTCCGGGCTAAACAAAAACATTCAGTACTTC. The chain carries TRBV28 and TRBJ2-4, with unresolved D. Germline V gene lookup returns CDR1 MDHEN and CDR2 SYDVKM. Trimming took off 4 bases at V and 3 bases at J, with 10 bases between the two ends. CDR3 length: 14 residues.

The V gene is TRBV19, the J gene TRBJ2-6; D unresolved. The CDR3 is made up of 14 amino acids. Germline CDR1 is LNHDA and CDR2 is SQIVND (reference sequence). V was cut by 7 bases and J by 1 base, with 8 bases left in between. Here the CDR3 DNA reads TGTGCCAGTACCCTCCTATCTGGGGCCAACGTCCTGACTTTC. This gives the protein CASTLLSGANVLTF.

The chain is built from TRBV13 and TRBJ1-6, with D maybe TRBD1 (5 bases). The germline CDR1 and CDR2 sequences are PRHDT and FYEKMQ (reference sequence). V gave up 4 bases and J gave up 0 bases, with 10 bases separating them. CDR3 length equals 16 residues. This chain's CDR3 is CASSYGTGSYNSPLHF. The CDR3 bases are TGTGCCAGCAGCTATGGCACAGGCTCCTATAATTCACCCCTCCACTTT.

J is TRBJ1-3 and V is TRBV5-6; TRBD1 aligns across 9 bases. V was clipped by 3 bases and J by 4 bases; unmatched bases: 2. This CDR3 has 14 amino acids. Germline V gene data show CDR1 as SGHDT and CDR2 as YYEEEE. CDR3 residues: CASSWGTGGNTIYF. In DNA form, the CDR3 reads TGTGCCAGCAGCTGGGGGACAGGGGGAAACACCATATATTTT. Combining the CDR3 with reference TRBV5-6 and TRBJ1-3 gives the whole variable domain DAGVTQSPTHLIKTRGQQVTLRCSPKSGHDTVSWYQQALGQGPQFIFQYYEEEERQRGNFPDRFSGHQFPNYSSELNVNALLLGDSALYLCASSWGTGGNTIYFGEGSWLTVV.